A single T cell receptor (beta chain) is shown here with its context. This sample is drawn from a study of CD8 T cells in Susac syndrome. CD8+ and CD4+ T cells from blood underwent TCR beta sequencing, which was carried out in a high-throughput format. Random hexamers were used to reverse transcribe an amount of roughly 0.45 to 1 ug RNA. TCRdb passed the immunoSEQ multiplex PCR reads through MiXCR, listing each CDR3 protein once. Of over 120,000 distinct CDR3 sequences in the sample, roughly 94% were seen once. The germline V gene encodes CDR1 SGHRS and CDR2 YFSETQ. V was pared by 5 bases and J by 4 bases, with 4 bases of the junction left unmatched. CDR3 length: 13 amino acids.

The chain links TRBV5-1 to TRBJ1-1; TRBD1 agrees at 8 bases. The sample consisted of CD4+ T cells from PBMCs. The clonotype originates from a human donor with Susac syndrome. This chain's CDR3 is CASRDRESTEAFF. In DNA form, the CDR3 reads TGCGCCAGCAGGGACAGGGAATCCACTGAAGCTTTCTTT.